This T cell receptor beta chain originates from a study of blood T cell repertoires in COVID-19. Study overall: COVID-19 samples, acute and convalescent, were from the United States, Italy and Spain. Sample material is recorded as cDNA or gDNA derived from T cells, B-cell-depleted T cells, or PBMCs.

Sequencing was performed with immunoSEQ multiplex PCR; in TCRdb, only in-frame clones are kept and a portion is missing. This table has approximately 150,000 clones, 87% appearing once. Germline V lookup: CDR1 SEHNR, CDR2 FQNEAQ (reference sequence). With 1 base removed from V and 4 bases from J, the gap between germline ends came to 8 bases. The CDR3 spans 14 residues. The receptor was isolated from a human donor in a cohort sampled during active COVID-19. V usage is TRBV7-9 and J usage is TRBJ1-5, with TRBD1 as a possible D gene (6 bases). The source material was peripheral blood. As DNA, the CDR3 is TGTGCCAGCAGCTTAGGGACAGCTAATCAGCCCCAGCATTTT. Translating it yields CASSLGTANQPQHF.